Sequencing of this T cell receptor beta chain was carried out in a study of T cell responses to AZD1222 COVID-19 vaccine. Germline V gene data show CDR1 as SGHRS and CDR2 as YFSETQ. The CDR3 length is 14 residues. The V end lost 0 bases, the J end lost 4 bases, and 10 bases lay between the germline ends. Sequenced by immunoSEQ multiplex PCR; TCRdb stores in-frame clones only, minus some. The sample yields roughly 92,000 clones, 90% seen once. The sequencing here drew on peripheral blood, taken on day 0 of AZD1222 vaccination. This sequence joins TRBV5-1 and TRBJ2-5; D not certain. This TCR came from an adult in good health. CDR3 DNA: TGCGCCAGCAGCTTGGCACAGAGAGTAGAGACCCAGTACTTC. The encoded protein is CASSLAQRVETQYF.